The clone carrying this T cell receptor beta chain was recorded many times. Its specificity is not known. This specimen belongs to a study of CD8 T cells in ankylosing spondylitis. Regarding the study as a whole: In peripheral blood, disease-linked CD8+ clones occurred at relatively low frequencies. Reactive arthritis synovial fluid and blood previously showed some of these motif variants. According to the report, clones linked to the disease were significantly enriched in matched synovial fluid samples taken from ankylosing spondylitis patients.

With V trimmed by 4 bases and J by 5 bases, 6 bases remained unmatched. The CDR3 is made up of 13 amino acids. Germline V gene sequence: CDR1 GTSNPN, CDR2 SVGIG (reference sequence). Library preparation for TCR beta used quantitative 5'-RACE with molecular barcodes. TCRdb processed the 5' RACE reads anew with MiXCR; each CDR3 protein has one entry. This table holds some 150,000 distinct CDR3 sequences, around 42% found once. Sequenced input: synovial fluid, either unsorted or a sorted T cell fraction (not recorded which). This sequence joins TRBV30 and TRBJ2-5, with 8 bases that match TRBD1. This receptor was obtained from a male donor with ankylosing spondylitis. This chain's CDR3 is CAWTGGYRETQYF. The CDR3 bases are TGTGCCTGGACAGGGGGCTATCGGGAGACCCAGTACTTC.